This TCR beta chain appears in the sequencing data of a study of blood T cells in healthy people across ages. All donors came from Russia, were Caucasian and healthy, and spanned ages about 6 to 100. PCR was performed a second time for about 7 to 11 cycles using a sample-barcoded 5' primer and a J-beta primer mix. Via MiXCR, TCRdb re-called the 5' RACE reads, giving one row per CDR3 protein. The table includes some 800,000 distinct CDR3 sequences, roughly 25% detected once. Study observations and caveats: The fall in TCR beta diversity per million T cells was roughly linear with age.

Note on this clonotype: The antigen remains unidentified.

The same data also went into a second study, on T cells of mothers and their children. From that study: Every mother produced more than 9 million TCR beta CDR3 reads, whereas every child provided 2.5 million to 3.5 million.

The TCR was taken from a boy under 18 in good health. Sequenced sample: blood.

The CDR3 bases are TGCAGTGCTAGAGGGGAGGGACGTGAAAAACTGTTTTTT. The encoded protein is CSARGEGREKLFF. The rearrangement uses TRBV20-1 and TRBJ1-4; tentative D call: TRBD1 (5 bases). Germline CDR1 DFQATT, CDR2 SNEGSKA (reference sequence). The length of the CDR3 is 13 residues. Trimming cost V 1 base and J 7 bases, with 10 bases left between them.